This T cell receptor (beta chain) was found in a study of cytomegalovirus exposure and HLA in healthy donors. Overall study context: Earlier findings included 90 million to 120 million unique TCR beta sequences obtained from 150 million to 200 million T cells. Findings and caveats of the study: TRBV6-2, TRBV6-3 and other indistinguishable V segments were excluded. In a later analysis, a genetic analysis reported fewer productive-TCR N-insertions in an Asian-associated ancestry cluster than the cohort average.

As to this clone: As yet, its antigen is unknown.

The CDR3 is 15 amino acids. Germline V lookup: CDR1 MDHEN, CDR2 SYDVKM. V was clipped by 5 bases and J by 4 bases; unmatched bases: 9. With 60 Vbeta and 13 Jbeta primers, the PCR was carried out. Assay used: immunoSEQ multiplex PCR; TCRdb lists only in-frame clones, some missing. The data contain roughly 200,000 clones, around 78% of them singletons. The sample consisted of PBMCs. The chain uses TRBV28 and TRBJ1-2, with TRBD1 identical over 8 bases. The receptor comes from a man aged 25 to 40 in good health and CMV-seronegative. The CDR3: CASSSSQGAVYGYTF. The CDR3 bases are TGTGCCAGCAGTAGCTCTCAGGGGGCAGTCTATGGCTACACCTTC.